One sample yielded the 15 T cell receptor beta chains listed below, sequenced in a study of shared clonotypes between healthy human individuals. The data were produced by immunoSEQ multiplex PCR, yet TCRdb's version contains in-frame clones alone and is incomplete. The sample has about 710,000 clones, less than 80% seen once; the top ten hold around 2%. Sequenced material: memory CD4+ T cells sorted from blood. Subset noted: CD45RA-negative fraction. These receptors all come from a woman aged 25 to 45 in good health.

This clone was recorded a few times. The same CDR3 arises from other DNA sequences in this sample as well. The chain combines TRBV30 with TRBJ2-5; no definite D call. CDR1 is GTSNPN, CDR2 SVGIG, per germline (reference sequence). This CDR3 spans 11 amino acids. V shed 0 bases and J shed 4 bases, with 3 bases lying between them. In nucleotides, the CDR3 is TGTGCCTGGAGTGTAGGAGAGACCCAGTACTTC. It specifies CAWSVGETQYF.

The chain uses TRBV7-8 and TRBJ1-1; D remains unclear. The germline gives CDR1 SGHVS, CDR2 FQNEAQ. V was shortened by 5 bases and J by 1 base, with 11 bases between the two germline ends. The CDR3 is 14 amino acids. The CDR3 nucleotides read TGTGCCAGCAGCCACCGACAAGGGAACACTGAAGCTTTCTTT. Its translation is CASSHRQGNTEAFF. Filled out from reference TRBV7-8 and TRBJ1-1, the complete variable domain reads GAGVSQSPRYKVAKRGQDVALRCDPISGHVSLFWYQQALGQGPEFLTYFQNEAQLDKSGLPSDRFFAERPEGSVSTLKIQRTQQEDSAVYLCASSHRQGNTEAFFGQGTRLTVV.

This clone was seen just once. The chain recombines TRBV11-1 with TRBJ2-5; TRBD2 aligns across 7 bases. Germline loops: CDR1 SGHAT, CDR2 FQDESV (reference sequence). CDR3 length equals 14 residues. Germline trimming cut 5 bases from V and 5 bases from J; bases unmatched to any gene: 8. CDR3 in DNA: TGTGCCAGCAGCACCCGGGCCGGGGGGGAGACCCAGTACTTC. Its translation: CASSTRAGGETQYF.

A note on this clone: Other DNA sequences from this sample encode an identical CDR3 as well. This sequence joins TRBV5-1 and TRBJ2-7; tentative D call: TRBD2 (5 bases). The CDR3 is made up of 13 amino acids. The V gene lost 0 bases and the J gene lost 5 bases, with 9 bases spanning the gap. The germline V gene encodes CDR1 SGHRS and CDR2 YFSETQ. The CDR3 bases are TGCGCCAGCAGCTTGGAAGGGAGCCACGAGCAGTACTTC. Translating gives CASSLEGSHEQYF.

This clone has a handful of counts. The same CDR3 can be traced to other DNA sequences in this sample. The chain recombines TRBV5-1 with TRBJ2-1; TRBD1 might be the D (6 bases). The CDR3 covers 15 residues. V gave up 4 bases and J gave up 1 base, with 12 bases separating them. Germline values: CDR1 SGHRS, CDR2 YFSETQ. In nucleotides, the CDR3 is TGCGCCAGCAGCCCGGACAGCGTGTCCTACAATGAGCAGTTCTTC. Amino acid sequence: CASSPDSVSYNEQFF.

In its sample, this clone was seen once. DNA for the CDR3: TGCAGCGTCGCTACAGGGGTGAACACTGAAGCTTTCTTT. This codes for CSVATGVNTEAFF. The V call is TRBV29-1, the J call TRBJ1-1; 7 bases agree with TRBD1. V lost 6 bases, J lost 0 bases, and 4 bases stayed unmatched. Per germline, CDR1 SQVTM and CDR2 ANQGSEA. The CDR3 is 13 residues long.

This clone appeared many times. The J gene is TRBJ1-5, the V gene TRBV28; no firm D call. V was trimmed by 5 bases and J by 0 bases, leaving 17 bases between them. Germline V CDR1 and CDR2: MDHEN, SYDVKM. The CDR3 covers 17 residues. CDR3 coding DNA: TGTGCCAGCAGTCTGCGCCCCCCAAGTTATAGCAATCAGCCCCAGCATTTT. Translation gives CASSLRPPSYSNQPQHF.

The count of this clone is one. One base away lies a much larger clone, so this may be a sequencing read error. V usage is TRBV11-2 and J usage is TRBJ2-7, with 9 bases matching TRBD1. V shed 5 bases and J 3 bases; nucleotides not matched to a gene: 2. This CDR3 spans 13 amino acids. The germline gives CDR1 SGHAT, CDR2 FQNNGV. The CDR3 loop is CASSPGQGYEQYF. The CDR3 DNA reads TGTGCCAGCAGCCCGGGACAGGGCTACGAGCAGTACTTC.

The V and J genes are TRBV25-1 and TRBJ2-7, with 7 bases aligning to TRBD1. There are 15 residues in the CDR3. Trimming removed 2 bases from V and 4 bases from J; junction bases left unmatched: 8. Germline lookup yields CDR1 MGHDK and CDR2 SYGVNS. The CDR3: CASSESRDRLYEQYF. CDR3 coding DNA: TGTGCCAGCAGTGAAAGCCGGGACAGACTATACGAGCAGTACTTC.

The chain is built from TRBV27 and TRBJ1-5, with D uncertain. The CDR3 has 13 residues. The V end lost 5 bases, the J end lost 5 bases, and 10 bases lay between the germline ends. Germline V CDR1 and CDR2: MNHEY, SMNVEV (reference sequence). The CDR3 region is CASSTSRDQPQHF. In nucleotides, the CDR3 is TGTGCCAGCAGTACATCCCGTGATCAGCCCCAGCATTTT.

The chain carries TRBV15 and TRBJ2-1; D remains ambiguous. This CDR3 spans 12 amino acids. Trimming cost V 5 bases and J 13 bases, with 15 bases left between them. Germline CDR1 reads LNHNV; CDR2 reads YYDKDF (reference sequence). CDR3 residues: CATSGNTVGQFF. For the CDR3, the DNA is TGTGCCACCAGCGGAAACACGGTCGGACAGTTCTTC.

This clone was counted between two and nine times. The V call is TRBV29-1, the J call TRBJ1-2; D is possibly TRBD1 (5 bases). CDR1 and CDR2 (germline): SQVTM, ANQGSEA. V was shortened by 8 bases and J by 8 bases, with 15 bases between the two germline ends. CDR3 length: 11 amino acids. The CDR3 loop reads CSTYGGWGYTF. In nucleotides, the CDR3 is TGCAGCACCTATGGGGGTTGGGGCTACACCTTC.

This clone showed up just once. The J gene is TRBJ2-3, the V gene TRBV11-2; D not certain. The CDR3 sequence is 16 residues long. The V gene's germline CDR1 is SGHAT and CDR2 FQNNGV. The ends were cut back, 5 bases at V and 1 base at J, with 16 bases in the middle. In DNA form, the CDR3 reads TGTGCCAGCAGCCTACCTACCAGACCGCGCACAGATACGCAGTATTTT. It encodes CASSLPTRPRTDTQYF.

CDR3 sequence: CASSGGTEGLYSNQPQHF. CDR3 coding DNA: TGTGCCAGTAGTGGCGGGACAGAGGGACTTTATAGCAATCAGCCCCAGCATTTT. The V gene is TRBV19, the J gene TRBJ1-5; 7 bases fit TRBD1. V lost 5 bases to trimming and J lost 0 bases; unmatched junction nucleotides: 13. Germline V lookup: CDR1 LNHDA, CDR2 SQIVND (reference sequence). The CDR3 totals 18 residues.

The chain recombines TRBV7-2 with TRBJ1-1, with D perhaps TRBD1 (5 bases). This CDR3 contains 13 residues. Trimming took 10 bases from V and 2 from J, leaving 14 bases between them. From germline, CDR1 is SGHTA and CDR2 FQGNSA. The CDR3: CATTGRSNTEAFF. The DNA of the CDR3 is TGTGCCACCACAGGACGGTCAAACACTGAAGCTTTCTTT.